This T cell receptor (beta chain) was identified in a study of T-cell reconstitution after alpha-beta-depleted transplantation in children. The library targeted TCRbeta and was prepared with unique molecular identifiers. TCRdb fed the PCR reads into MiXCR, producing one record per CDR3 protein. Of about 500,000 distinct CDR3 sequences listed, 30% to 35% are singletons. This CDR3 comprises 17 residues. Germline-derived CDR1 and CDR2 are MNHEY and SMNVEV (reference sequence). V lost 6 bases to trimming and J lost 2 bases, with 22 bases between them. The J gene is TRBJ1-1, the V gene TRBV27; D might be TRBD1 (5 bases). Sequences were derived from PBMCs from the stem cell graft donor, sampled from the stem cell graft. The receptor comes from a human donor who donated a stem cell graft to a child with aplastic anemia. In nucleotides, the CDR3 is TGTGCCAGCAGCCTAAAGGGACCACAAGAATTAAACACTGAAGCTTTCTTT. Translating gives CASSLKGPQELNTEAFF.